A selection of T cell receptor beta chains follows, all from one sample in a study of blood T cell repertoires in COVID-19. Repertoires were generated with immunoSEQ multiplex PCR, while TCRdb's copy carries only in-frame clones and drops some. The profile shows roughly 190,000 clones, roughly four fifths of them singletons. Sequencing was carried out using peripheral blood. These receptors originate from a woman in her 40s with COVID-19, enrolled during active disease. CDR3s include the opening cysteine and the closing phenylalanine or tryptophan. D genes are given only for firm matches. Size values are once, few and many counts, or a class for expanded clones, and some rows have none.

v_gene	abundance	j_gene	d_gene	CDR3nt	CDR3aa
TRBV13	.	TRBJ2-3	.	TGTGCCAGCAGCGCAGCACAGGGTATTTTTCCAGATACGCAGTATTTT	CASSAAQGIFPDTQYF
TRBV11-1	once	TRBJ2-4	TRBD1	TGTGCCAGCAGCCGAGTAGGGACAGGGGGAAACATTCAGTACTTC	CASSRVGTGGNIQYF
TRBV4-1	.	TRBJ1-5	.	TGCGCCAGCAGCCAAGCTGGGAGCGGTCAGCCCCAGCATTTT	CASSQAGSGQPQHF
TRBV6-5	.	TRBJ2-6	.	TGTGCCAGCCGGAGGTCAGGCTCTGGGGCCAACGTCCTGACTTTC	CASRRSGSGANVLTF
TRBV3-1/TRBV3-2	.	TRBJ2-5	.	TGTGCCAGCAGCCACGGGTCAGAGACCCAGTACTTC	CASSHGSETQYF
TRBV6-5	.	TRBJ2-3	TRBD1	TGTGCCAGCACTATCCAGGGGGTCGGCACAGATACGCAGTATTTT	CASTIQGVGTDTQYF
TRBV7-9	.	TRBJ2-2	.	TGTGCCAGCAAAATGGGGAGTTTTGCCGGGGAGCTGTTTTTT	CASKMGSFAGELFF
TRBV9	.	TRBJ1-3	.	TGTGCCAGCAGCCCTCTCGGTTCTGGAAACACCATATATTTT	CASSPLGSGNTIYF
TRBV5-1	.	TRBJ2-3	.	TGCGCCAGCAGCCTTAAGCAGGGCACAGATACGCAGTATTTT	CASSLKQGTDTQYF
TRBV5-6	.	TRBJ1-2	.	TGTGCCAGCAGCTTGTTTGGCAGATCCTATGGCTACACCTTC	CASSLFGRSYGYTF
TRBV7-9	.	TRBJ2-7	TRBD2	TGTGCCAGCAGCGCAACGGGGGGGCGCAGATACGAGCAGTACTTC	CASSATGGRRYEQYF
TRBV27	.	TRBJ1-1	.	TGTGCCAGCAGTTTATCAGTCGCTGTCAGTGAAGCTTTCTTT	CASSLSVAVSEAFF
TRBV3-1/TRBV3-2	.	TRBJ2-7	TRBD1	TGTGCCAGCAGCCGGGGGACAGGGGGGGCCTACGAGCAGTACTTC	CASSRGTGGAYEQYF
TRBV3-1/TRBV3-2	few	TRBJ1-1	.	TGTGCCAGCAGCCAGGCCGGGGTGAACACTGAAGCTTTCTTT	CASSQAGVNTEAFF
TRBV25-1	.	TRBJ2-5	.	TGTGCCAGCAGTGCGGTACGTGAGACCCAGTACTTC	CASSAVRETQYF
TRBV19	.	TRBJ1-1	.	TGTGCCACTCAGGGACCGTCACCGGGGGACACTGAAGCTTTCTTT	CATQGPSPGDTEAFF
TRBV29-1	.	TRBJ2-2	TRBD2	TGCAGCGGGCGGACTAGCGGGGGGCCGAACACCGGGGAGCTGTTTTTT	CSGRTSGGPNTGELFF
TRBV7-2	.	TRBJ2-7	TRBD2	TGTGCCAGCAGCTTAGTGGGAGCGGGACCCTACGAGCAGTACTTC	CASSLVGAGPYEQYF
TRBV25-1	.	TRBJ2-3	.	TGTGCCAGCAGTGAAAACGGCAGGCGAACAGATACGCAGTATTTT	CASSENGRRTDTQYF
TRBV7-2	.	TRBJ2-1	TRBD1	TGTGCCAGCAGGGGGACAGCCTACAATGAGCAGTTCTTC	CASRGTAYNEQFF
TRBV3-1/TRBV3-2	.	TRBJ1-2	TRBD1	TGTGCCAGCAGCCCTCGGGGACAGGCCTCTAACTATGGCTACACCTTC	CASSPRGQASNYGYTF
TRBV5-1	.	TRBJ2-5	.	TGCGCCAGCAGCTTCTCCGACAGTCAAGAGACCCAGTACTTC	CASSFSDSQETQYF
TRBV23-1	.	TRBJ2-5	.	TGCGCCAGCAGTCAATTTCTATGTCATCCAGGTACGAAGGAAGAGACCCAGTACTTC	CASSQFLCHPGTKEETQYF
TRBV27	.	TRBJ2-3	.	TGTGCCAGCAGTTCCAGCGGAAACCCCACAGATACGCAGTATTTT	CASSSSGNPTDTQYF
TRBV27	.	TRBJ1-4	.	TGTGCCAGCAGTTTAGTTGCGACTACAACTAATGAAAAACTGTTTTTT	CASSLVATTTNEKLFF
TRBV27	.	TRBJ1-1	.	TGTGCCAGCAGTTTATTACTTTCTTCAGGGAACACTGAAGCTTTCTTT	CASSLLLSSGNTEAFF
TRBV28	once	TRBJ2-3	.	TGTGCCAGCAGCCCGGGTGCGATCACAGATACGCAGTATTTT	CASSPGAITDTQYF
TRBV5-6	.	TRBJ2-3	TRBD2	TGTGCCAGCAGCATTAATAGCGGGGCGAGCACAGATACGCAGTATTTT	CASSINSGASTDTQYF